Reported below is one T cell receptor (beta chain). What it binds is not known. CDR3 length: 12 residues. Germline CDR1 is DFQATT and CDR2 is SNEGSKA (reference sequence). J lost 1 base, V lost 6 bases, and 1 base had no gene match. After 5'RACE with constant-segment primers, TCR alpha and TCR beta cDNA libraries carrying sample barcodes and UMIs were obtained. Using its own MiXCR run on the 5' RACE reads, TCRdb lists one record per CDR3 protein. The sample consists of 310,000 or so distinct CDR3 sequences, around 15% of them appearing once. The data belong to a study of T-cell memory formation after mild COVID-19. Regarding the study as a whole: Detection of some responders pre-infection suggested pre-existing cross-reactive memory T cells participated. Contracting CD4+ clones sat mainly in CM and EM; CD8+ in EMRA.

The gene calls are TRBV20-1 and TRBJ2-3, with 7 bases fitting TRBD1. Material for sequencing was PBMCs or a T cell subset sorted from them (not recorded which). The TCR originated in a man aged 18 to 30 who had mild COVID-19 (a few samples of this study predate the infection). Cell type and time point are not known. The CDR3 nucleotides read TGCAGTGCGGGACAGCGCACAGATACGCAGTATTTT. It encodes CSAGQRTDTQYF.